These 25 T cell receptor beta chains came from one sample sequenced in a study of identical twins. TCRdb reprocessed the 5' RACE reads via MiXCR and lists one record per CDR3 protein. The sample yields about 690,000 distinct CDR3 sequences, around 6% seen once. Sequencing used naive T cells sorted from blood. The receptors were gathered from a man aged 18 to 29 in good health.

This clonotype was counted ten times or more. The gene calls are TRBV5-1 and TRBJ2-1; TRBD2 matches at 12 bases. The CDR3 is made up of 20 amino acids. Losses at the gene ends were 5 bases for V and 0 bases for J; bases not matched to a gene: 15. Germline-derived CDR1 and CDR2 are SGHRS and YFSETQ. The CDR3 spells CASRISPGLAGQPSYNEQFF. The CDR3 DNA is TGCGCCAGCAGGATTTCTCCGGGACTAGCGGGCCAACCCTCCTACAATGAGCAGTTCTTC.

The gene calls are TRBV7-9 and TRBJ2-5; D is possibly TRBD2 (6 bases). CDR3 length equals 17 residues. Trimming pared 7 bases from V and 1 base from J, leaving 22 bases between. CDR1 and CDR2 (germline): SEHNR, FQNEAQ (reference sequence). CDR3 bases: TGTGCCAGCACCAAGGGAGGCGGAGCTAAGGGCCAAGAGACCCAGTACTTC. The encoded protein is CASTKGGGAKGQETQYF.

CDR3: CASSLTGMSGANVLTF. CDR3 bases: TGTGCCAGCAGCTTGACAGGGATGTCTGGGGCCAACGTCCTGACTTTC. The J gene is TRBJ2-6, the V gene TRBV7-2; the match to TRBD1 covers 7 bases. The CDR3 has 16 amino acids. V lost 3 bases and J lost 1; bases outside the gene matches: 3. CDR1 is SGHTA, CDR2 FQGNSA, per germline.

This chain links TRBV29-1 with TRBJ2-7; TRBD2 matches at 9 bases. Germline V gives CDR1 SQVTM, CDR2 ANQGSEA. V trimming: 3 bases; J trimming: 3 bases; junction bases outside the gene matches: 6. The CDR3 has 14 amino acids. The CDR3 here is CSVDGGRDDYEQYF. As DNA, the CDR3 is TGCAGCGTTGATGGCGGGAGGGATGACTACGAGCAGTACTTC.

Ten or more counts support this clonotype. In nucleotides, the CDR3 is TGCGCCAGCAGCCTAGCAGGGGCTGACTACGAGCAGTACTTC. Translated, it gives CASSLAGADYEQYF. The chain has TRBV5-1 and TRBJ2-7; D is perhaps TRBD1 (6 bases). This CDR3 is built from 14 residues. Trimming pared 4 bases from V and 3 bases from J, leaving 14 bases between. Germline V gene data show CDR1 as SGHRS and CDR2 as YFSETQ.

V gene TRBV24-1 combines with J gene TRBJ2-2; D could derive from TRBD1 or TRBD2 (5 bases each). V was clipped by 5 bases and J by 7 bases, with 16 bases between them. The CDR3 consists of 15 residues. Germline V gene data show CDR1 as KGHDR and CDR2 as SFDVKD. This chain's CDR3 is CATSAQGAPSGELFF. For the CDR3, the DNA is TGTGCCACCAGTGCCCAGGGAGCCCCAAGCGGGGAGCTGTTTTTT.

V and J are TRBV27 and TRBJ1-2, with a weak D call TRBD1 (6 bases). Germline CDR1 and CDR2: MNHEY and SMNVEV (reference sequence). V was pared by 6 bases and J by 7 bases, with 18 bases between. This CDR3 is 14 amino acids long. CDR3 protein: CASRWVWGAIGYTF. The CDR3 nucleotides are TGTGCCAGCAGATGGGTCTGGGGGGCGATTGGCTACACCTTC.

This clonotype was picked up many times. The CDR3 nucleotides are TGTGCCAGCAGCGAAACTGGATGGACTGAAGCTTTCTTT. This sequence encodes CASSETGWTEAFF. The V call is TRBV9, the J call TRBJ1-1, with unresolved D. The CDR3 consists of 13 residues. The V gene's germline CDR1 is SGDLS and CDR2 YYNGEE. V lost 3 bases and J 5 bases, leaving 11 bases between the germline ends.

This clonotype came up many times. This chain's CDR3 is CASSLIGGRRIFDAFF. CDR3 nucleotides: TGTGCCAGCAGTCTGATCGGCGGGCGGAGGATTTTCGATGCTTTCTTT. The V call is TRBV12-3 or TRBV12-4, the J call TRBJ1-1; D unclear. Trimming took 5 bases from V and 11 from J, leaving 27 bases between them. The CDR3 runs to 16 residues.

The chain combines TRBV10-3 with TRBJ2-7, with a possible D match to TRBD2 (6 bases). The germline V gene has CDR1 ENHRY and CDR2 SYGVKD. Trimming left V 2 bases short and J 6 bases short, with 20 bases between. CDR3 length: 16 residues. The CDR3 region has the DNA TGTGCCATCAGTGAGCCGACCGGGGGTCGGCCTGGCGAGCAGTACGTC. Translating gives CAISEPTGGRPGEQYV.

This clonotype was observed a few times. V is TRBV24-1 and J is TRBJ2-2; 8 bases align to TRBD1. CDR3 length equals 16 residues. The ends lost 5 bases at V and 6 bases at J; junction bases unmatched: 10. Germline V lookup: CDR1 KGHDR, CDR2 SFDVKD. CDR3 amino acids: CATSAQGQALAGELFF. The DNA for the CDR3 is TGTGCCACCAGTGCCCAGGGACAGGCACTCGCCGGGGAGCTGTTTTTT.

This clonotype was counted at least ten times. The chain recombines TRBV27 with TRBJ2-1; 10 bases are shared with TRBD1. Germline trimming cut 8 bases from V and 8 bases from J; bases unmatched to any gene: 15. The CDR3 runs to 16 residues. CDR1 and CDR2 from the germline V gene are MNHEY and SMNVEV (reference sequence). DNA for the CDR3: TGTGCCAGCGGTTGGGGAGGACAGGGGGTGTACGATGAGCAGTTCTTC. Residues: CASGWGGQGVYDEQFF.

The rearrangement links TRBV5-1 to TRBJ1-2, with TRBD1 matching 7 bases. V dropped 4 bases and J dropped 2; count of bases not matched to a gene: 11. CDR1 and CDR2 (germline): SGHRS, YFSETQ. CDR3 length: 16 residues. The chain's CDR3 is CASSLGFAGQNYGYTF. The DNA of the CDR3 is TGCGCCAGCAGCCTGGGGTTTGCGGGACAGAACTATGGCTACACCTTC. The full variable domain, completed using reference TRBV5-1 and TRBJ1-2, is KAGVTQTPRYLIKTRGQQVTLSCSPISGHRSVSWYQQTPGQGLQFLFEYFSETQRNKGNFPGRFSGRQFSNSRSEMNVSTLELGDSALYLCASSLGFAGQNYGYTFGSGTRLTVV.

This CDR3 is CSARLEWRTSGAIEQFF. The CDR3 nucleotides read TGCAGTGCTAGGCTCGAATGGAGGACTAGCGGGGCCATCGAGCAGTTCTTC. The chain combines TRBV20-1 with TRBJ2-1; 12 nucleotides match TRBD2. The CDR3 length is 17 residues. Germline CDR1 DFQATT, CDR2 SNEGSKA (reference sequence). V lost 3 bases and J lost 10; bases outside the gene matches: 16.

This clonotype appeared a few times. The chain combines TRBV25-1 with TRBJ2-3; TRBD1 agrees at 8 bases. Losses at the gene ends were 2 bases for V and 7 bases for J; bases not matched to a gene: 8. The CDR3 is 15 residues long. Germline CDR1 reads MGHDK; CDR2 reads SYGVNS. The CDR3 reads CASSEEPRGHNTQYF. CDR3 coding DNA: TGTGCCAGCAGTGAAGAGCCCAGGGGGCACAATACGCAGTATTTT. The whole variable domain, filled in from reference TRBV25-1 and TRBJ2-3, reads EADIYQTPRYLVIGTGKKITLECSQTMGHDKMYWYQQDPGMELHLIHYSYGVNSTEKGDLSSESTVSRIRTEHFPLTLESARPSHTSQYLCASSEEPRGHNTQYFGPGTRLTVL.

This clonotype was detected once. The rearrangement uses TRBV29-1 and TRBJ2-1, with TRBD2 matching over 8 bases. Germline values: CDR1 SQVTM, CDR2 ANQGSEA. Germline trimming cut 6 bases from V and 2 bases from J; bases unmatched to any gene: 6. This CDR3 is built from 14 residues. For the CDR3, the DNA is TGCAGCGTCGCCGGGACTAGGGCCTACAATGAGCAGTTCTTC. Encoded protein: CSVAGTRAYNEQFF.

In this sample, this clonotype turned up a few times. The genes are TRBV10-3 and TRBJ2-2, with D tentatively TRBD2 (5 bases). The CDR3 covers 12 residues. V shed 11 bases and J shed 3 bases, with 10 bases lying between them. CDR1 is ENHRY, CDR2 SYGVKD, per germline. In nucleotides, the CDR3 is TGTGCCGTCCGGGGTCACACCGGGGAGCTGTTTTTT. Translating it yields CAVRGHTGELFF.

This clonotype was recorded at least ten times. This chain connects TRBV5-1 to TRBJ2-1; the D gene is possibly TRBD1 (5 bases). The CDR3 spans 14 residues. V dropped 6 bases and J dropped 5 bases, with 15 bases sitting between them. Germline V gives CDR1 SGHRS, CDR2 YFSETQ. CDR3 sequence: CASKPLPGNNEQFF. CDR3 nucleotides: TGCGCCAGCAAACCCCTCCCAGGGAACAATGAGCAGTTCTTC.

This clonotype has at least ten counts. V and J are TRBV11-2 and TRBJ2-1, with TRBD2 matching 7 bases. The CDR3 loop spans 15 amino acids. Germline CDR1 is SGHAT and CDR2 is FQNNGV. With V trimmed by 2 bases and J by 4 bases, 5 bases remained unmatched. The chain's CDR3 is CASSLLSGRYNEQFF. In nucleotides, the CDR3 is TGTGCCAGCAGCTTACTTAGCGGGCGGTACAATGAGCAGTTCTTC.

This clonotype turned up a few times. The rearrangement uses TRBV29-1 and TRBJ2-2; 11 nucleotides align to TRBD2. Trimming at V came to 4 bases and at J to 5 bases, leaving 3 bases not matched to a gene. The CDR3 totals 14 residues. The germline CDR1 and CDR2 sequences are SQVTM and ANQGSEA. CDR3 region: CSVALAGVTGELFF. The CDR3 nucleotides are TGCAGCGTTGCACTAGCGGGAGTTACCGGGGAGCTGTTTTTT.

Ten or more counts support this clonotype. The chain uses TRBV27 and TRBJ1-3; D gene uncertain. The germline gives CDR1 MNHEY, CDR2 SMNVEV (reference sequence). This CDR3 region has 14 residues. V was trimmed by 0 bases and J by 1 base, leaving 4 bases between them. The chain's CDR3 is CASSLSASGNTIYF. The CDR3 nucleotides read TGTGCCAGCAGTTTATCAGCTTCTGGAAACACCATATATTTT.

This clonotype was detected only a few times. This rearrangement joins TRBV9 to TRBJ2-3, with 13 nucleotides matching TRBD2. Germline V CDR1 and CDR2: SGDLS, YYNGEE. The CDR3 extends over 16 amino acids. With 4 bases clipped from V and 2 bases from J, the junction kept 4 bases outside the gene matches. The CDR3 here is CASSRGTSGATDTQYF. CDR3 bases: TGTGCCAGCAGCCGCGGGACTAGCGGGGCCACAGATACGCAGTATTTT.

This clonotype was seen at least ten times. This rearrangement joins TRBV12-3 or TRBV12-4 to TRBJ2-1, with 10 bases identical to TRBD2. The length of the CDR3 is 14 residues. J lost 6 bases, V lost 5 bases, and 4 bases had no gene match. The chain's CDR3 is CASSPVAGGNEQFF. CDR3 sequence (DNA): TGTGCCAGCAGTCCAGTAGCGGGGGGCAATGAGCAGTTCTTC.

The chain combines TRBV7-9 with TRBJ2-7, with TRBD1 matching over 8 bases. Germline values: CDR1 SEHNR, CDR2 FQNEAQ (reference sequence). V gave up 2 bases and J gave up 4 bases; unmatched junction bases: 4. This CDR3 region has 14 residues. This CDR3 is CASSLSGQDYEQYV. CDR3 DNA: TGTGCCAGCAGCTTATCGGGACAGGATTACGAGCAGTACGTC.

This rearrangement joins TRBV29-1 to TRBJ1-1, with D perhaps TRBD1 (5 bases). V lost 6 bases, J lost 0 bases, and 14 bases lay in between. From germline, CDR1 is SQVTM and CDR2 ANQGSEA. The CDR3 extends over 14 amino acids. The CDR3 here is CSVTRDGLNTEAFF. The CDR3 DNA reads TGCAGCGTGACGCGGGACGGCTTGAACACTGAAGCTTTCTTT. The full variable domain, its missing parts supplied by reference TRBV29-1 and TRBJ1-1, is SAVISQKPSRDICQRGTSLTIQCQVDSQVTMMFWYRQQPGQSLTLIATANQGSEATYESGFVIDKFPISRPNLTFSTLTVSNMSPEDSSIYLCSVTRDGLNTEAFFGQGTRLTVV.